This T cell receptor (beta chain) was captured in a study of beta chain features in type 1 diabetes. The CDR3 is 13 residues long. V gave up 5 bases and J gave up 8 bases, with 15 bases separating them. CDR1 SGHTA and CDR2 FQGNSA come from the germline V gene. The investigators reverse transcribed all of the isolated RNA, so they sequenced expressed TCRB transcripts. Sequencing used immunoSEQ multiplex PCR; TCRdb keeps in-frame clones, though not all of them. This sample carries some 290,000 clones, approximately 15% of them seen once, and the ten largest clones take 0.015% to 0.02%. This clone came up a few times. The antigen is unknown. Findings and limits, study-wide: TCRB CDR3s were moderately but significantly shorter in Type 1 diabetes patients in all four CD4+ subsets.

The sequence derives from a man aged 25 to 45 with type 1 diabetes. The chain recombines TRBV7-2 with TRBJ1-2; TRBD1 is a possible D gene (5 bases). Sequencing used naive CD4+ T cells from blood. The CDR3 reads CASSPEYGAGYTF. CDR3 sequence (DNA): TGTGCCAGCAGCCCCGAATATGGGGCAGGCTACACCTTC.